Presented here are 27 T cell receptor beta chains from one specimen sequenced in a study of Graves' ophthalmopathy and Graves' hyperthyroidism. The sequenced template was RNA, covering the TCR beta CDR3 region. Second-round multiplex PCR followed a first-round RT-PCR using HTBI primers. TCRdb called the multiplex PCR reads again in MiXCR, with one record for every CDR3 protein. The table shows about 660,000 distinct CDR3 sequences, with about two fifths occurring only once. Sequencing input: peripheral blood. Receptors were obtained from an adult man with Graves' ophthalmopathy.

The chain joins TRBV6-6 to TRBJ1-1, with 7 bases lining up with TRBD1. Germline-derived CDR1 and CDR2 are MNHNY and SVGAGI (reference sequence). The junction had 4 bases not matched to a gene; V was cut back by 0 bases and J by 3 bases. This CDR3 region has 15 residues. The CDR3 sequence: CASSYSEGAYTEAFF. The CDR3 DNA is TGTGCCAGCAGTTACTCAGAGGGGGCTTACACTGAAGCTTTCTTT.

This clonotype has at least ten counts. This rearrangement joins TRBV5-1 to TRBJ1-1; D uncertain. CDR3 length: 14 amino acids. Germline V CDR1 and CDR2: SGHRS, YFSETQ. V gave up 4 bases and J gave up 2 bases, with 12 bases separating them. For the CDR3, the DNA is TGCGCCAGCAGCGCGGGCCGGGCAAACACTGAAGCTTTCTTT. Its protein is CASSAGRANTEAFF.

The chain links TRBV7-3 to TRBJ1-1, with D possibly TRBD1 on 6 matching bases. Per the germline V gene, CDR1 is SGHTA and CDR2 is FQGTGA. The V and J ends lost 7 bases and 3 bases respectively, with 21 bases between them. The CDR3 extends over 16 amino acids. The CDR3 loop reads CASTELQGGVDTEAFF. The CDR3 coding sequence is TGTGCCAGCACCGAACTACAGGGAGGGGTGGACACTGAAGCTTTCTTT.

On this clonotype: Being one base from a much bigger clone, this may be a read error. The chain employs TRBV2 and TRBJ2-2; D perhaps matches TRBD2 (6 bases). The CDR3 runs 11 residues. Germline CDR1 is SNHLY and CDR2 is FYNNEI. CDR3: CASSSSGGLFF. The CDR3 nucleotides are TGTGCCAGCAGTTCCTCCGGGGGGCTGTTTTTT.

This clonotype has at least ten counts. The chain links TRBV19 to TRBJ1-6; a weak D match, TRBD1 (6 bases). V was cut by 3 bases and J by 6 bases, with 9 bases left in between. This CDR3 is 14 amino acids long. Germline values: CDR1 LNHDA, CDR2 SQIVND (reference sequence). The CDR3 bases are TGTGCCAGTAGTATTATGGACAGTAATTCACCCCTCCACTTT. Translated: CASSIMDSNSPLHF. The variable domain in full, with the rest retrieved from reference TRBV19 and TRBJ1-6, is DGGITQSPKYLFRKEGQNVTLSCEQNLNHDAMYWYRQDPGQGLRLIYYSQIVNDFQKGDIAEGYSVSREKKESFPLTVTSAQKNPTAFYLCASSIMDSNSPLHFGNGTRLTVT.

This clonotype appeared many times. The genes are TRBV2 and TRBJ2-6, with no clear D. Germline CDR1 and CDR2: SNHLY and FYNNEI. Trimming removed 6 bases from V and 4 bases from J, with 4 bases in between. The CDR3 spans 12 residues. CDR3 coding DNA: TGTGCCAGCAGGGTGGGGGCCAACGTCCTGACTTTC. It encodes CASRVGANVLTF.

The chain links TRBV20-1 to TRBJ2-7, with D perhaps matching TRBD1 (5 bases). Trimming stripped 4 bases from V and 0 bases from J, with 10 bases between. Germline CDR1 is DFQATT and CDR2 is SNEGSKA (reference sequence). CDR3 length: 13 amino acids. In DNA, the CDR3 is TGCAGTGCTATCCTAGACAGCTCCTACGAGCAGTACTTC. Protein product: CSAILDSSYEQYF.

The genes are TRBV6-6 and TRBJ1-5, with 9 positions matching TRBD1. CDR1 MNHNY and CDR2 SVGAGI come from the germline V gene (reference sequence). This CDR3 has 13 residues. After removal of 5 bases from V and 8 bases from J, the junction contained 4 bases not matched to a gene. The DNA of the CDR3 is TGTGCCAGCAGTCAAAGGACAGGGGAGCCCCAGCATTTT. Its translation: CASSQRTGEPQHF.

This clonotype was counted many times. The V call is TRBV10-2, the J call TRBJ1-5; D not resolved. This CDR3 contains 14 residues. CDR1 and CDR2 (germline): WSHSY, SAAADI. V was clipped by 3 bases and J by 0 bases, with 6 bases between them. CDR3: CASSDSDSNQPQHF. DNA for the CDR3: TGCGCCAGCAGTGATTCGGATAGCAATCAGCCCCAGCATTTT.

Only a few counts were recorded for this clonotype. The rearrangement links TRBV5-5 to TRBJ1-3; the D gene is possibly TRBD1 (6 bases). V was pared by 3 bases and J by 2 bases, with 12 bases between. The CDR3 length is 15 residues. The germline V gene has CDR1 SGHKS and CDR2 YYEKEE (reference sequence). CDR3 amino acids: CASSYKGGPGNTIYF. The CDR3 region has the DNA TGTGCCAGCAGCTACAAAGGGGGTCCTGGAAACACCATATATTTT.

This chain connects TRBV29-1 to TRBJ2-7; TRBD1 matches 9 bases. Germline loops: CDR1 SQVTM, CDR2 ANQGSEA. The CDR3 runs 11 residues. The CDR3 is CSTGTGYEQYF. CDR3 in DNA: TGCAGTACCGGGACAGGGTACGAGCAGTACTTC.

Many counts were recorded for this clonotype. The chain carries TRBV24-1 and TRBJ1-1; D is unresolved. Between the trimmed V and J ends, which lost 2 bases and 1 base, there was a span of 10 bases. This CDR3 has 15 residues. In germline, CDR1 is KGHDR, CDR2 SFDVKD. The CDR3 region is CATSDSTAGNTEAFF. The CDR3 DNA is TGTGCCACCAGTGATTCAACGGCAGGGAACACTGAAGCTTTCTTT.

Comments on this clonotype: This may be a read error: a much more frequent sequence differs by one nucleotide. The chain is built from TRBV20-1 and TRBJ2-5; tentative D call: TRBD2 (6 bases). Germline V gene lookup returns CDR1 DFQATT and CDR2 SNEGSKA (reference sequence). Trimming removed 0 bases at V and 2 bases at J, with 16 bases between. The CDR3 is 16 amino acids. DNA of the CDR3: TGCAGTGCTAGAGAGCAAACCGGGACTGAGCAAGAGACCCAGTACTTC. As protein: CSAREQTGTEQETQYF.

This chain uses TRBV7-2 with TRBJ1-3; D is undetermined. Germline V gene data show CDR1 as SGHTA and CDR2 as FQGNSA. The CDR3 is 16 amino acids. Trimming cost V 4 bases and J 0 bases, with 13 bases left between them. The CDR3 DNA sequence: TGTGCCAGCAGCTCGGACGGAAGCCCCTCTGGAAACACCATATATTTT. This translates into CASSSDGSPSGNTIYF.

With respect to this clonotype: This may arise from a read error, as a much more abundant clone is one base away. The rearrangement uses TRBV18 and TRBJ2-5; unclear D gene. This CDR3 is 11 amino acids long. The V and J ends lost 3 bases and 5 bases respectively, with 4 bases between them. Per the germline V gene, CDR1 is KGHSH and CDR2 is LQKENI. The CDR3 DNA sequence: TGTGCCAGCTCACCGAATGAGACCCAGTACTTC. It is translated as CASSPNETQYF.

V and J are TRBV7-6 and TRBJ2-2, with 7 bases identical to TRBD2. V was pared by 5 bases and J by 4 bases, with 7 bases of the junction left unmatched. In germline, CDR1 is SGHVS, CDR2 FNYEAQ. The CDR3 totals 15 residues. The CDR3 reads CASSVWTRSTGELFF. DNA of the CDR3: TGTGCCAGCAGCGTATGGACTAGAAGCACCGGGGAGCTGTTTTTT.

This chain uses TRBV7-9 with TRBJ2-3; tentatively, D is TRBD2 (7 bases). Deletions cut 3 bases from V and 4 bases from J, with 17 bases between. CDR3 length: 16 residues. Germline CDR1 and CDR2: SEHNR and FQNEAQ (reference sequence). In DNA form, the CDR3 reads TGTGCCAGCAGCTTTTCCGGGGGGCTCGTTTCAGATACGCAGTATTTT. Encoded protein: CASSFSGGLVSDTQYF.

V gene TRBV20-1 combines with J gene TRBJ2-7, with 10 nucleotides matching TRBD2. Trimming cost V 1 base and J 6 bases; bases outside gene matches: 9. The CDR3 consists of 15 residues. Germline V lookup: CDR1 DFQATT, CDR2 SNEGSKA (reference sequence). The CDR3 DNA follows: TGCAGTGCTAGAGCTCAGCGGGAGGGCTTCCGCGAGCAGTACTTC. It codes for CSARAQREGFREQYF.

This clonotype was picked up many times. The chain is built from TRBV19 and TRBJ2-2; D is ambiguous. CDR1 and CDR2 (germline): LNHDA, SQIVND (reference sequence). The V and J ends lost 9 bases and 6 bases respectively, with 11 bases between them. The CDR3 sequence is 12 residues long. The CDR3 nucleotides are TGTGCCAGCGCAGCTACGCCCGGGGAGCTGTTTTTT. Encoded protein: CASAATPGELFF.

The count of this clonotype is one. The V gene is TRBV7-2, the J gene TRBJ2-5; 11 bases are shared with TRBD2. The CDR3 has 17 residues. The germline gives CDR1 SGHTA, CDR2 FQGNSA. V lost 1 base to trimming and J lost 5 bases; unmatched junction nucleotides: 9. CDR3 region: CASSLELAGVTLETQYF. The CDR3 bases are TGTGCCAGCAGCTTAGAACTAGCGGGGGTTACTCTGGAGACCCAGTACTTC.

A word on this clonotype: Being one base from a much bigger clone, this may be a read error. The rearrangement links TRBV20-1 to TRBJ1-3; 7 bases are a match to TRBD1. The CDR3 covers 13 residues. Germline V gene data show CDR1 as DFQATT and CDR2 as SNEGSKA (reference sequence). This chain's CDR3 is CSATRDSGDTIYF. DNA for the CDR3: TGCAGTGCCACCCGGGACAGTGGAGACACCATATATTTT.

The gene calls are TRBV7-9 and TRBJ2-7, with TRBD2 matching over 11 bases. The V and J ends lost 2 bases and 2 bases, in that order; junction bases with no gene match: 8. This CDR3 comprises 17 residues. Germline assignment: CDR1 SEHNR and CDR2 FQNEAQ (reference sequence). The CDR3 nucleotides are TGTGCCAGCAGCTTAAAACTAGCGGGGGCGAGGGCCTACGAGCAGTACTTC. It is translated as CASSLKLAGARAYEQYF. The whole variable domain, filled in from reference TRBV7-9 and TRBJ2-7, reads DTGVSQNPRHKITKRGQNVTFRCDPISEHNRLYWYRQTLGQGPEFLTYFQNEAQLEKSRLLSDRFSAERPKGSFSTLEIQRTEQGDSAMYLCASSLKLAGARAYEQYFGPGTRLTVT.

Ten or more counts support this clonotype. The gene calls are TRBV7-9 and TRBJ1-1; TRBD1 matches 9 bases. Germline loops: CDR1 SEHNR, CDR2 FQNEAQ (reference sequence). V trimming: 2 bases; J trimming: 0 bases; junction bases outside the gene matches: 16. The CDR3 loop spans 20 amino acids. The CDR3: CASSLTSDRGGWPMNTEAFF. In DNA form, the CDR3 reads TGTGCCAGCAGCTTAACTTCGGACAGGGGCGGATGGCCCATGAACACTGAAGCTTTCTTT.

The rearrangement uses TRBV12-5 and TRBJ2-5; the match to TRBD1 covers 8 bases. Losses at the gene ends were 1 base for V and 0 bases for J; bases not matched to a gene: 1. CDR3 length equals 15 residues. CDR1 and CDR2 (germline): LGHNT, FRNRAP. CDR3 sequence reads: CASGLDRGYQETQYF. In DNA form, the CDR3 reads TGTGCTAGTGGTTTGGACAGGGGGTACCAAGAGACCCAGTACTTC.

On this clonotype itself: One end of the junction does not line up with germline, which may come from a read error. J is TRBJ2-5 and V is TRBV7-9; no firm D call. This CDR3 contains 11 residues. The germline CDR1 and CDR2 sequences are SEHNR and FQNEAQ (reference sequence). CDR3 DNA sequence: TGTGCCAGCAGCCAAAGCGAGAACCAGTACTTC. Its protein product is CASSQSENQYF.

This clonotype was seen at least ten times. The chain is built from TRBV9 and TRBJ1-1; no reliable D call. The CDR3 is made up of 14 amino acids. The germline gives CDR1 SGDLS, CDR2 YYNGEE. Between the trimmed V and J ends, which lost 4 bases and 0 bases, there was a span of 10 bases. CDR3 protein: CASSPSVLNTEAFF. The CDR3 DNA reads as TGTGCCAGCAGCCCTTCCGTCCTGAACACTGAAGCTTTCTTT.

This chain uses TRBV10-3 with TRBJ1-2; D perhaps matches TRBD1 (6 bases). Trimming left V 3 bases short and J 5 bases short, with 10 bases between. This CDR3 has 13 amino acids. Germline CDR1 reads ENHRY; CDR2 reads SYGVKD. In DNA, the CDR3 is TGTGCCATCAGTGACAGGGGCCCGTATGGCTACACCTTC. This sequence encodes CAISDRGPYGYTF.